This TCR beta chain was sequenced for a study of blood T cell repertoires in COVID-19. The germline V gene has CDR1 MGHDK and CDR2 SYGVNS. The ends lost 7 bases at V and 4 bases at J; junction bases unmatched: 4. The CDR3 totals 15 residues. Method: immunoSEQ multiplex PCR; TCRdb's copy keeps in-frame clones and lacks some. The sample has 250,000 to 300,000 clones, about nine tenths seen once; the top ten hold around 1.1%. The chain couples TRBV25-1 to TRBJ2-2, with 12 nucleotides matching TRBD1. The source is a woman aged 30 to 39 who had recovered from COVID-19. The sequenced sample was PBMCs or T cells enriched from blood (not recorded which). Here the CDR3 reads CASMGQGAPTGELFF. CDR3 nucleotide sequence: TGTGCCAGCATGGGACAGGGGGCGCCCACCGGGGAGCTGTTTTTT.